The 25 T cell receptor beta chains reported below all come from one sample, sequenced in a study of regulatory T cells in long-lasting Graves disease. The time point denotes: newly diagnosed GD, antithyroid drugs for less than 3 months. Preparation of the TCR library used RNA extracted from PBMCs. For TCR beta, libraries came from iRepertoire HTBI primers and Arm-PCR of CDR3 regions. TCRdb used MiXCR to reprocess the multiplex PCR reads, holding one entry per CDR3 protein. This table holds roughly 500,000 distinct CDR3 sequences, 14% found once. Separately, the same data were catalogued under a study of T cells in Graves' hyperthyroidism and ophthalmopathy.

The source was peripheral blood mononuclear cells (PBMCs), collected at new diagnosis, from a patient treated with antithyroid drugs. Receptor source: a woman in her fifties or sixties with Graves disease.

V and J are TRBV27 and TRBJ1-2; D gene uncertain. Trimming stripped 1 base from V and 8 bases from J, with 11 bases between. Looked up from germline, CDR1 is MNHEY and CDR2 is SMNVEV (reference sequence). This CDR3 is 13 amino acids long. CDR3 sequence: CASSLWAERGYTF. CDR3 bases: TGTGCCAGCAGTTTATGGGCAGAGCGGGGCTACACCTTC.

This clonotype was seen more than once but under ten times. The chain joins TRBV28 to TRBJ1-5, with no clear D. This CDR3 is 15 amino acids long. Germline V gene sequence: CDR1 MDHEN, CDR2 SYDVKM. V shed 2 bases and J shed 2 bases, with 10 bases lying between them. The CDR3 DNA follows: TGTGCCAGCAGTTTACCTCGGGCGGGCAATCAGCCCCAGCATTTT. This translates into CASSLPRAGNQPQHF.

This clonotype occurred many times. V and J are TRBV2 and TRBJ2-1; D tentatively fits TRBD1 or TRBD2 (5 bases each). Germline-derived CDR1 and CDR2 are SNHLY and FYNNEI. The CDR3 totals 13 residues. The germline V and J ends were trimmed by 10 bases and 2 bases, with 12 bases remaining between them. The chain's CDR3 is CAIPGTAYNEQFF. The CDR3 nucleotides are TGTGCCATCCCTGGGACCGCCTACAATGAGCAGTTCTTC.

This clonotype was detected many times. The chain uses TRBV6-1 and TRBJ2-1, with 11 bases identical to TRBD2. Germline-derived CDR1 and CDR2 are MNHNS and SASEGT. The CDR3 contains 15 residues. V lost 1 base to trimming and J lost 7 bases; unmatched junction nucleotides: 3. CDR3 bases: TGTGCCAGCAGTGAAGAGCTAGCGGGAGGTAATGAGCAGTTCTTC. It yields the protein CASSEELAGGNEQFF.

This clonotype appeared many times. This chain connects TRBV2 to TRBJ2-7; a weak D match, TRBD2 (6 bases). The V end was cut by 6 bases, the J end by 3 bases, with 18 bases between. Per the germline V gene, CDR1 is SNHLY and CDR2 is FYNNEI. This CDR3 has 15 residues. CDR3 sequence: CASSQSGAPRYEQYF. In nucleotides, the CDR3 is TGTGCCAGCAGCCAATCGGGAGCACCCCGCTACGAGCAGTACTTC. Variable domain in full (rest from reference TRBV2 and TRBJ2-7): EPEVTQTPSHQVTQMGQEVILRCVPISNHLYFYWYRQILGQKVEFLVSFYNNEISEKSEIFDDQFSVERPDGSNFTLKIRSTKLEDSAMYFCASSQSGAPRYEQYFGPGTRLTVT.

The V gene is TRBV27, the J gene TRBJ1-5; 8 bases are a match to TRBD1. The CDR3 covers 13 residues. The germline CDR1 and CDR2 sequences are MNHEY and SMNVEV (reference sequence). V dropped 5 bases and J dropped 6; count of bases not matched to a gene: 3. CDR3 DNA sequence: TGTGCCAGCAGTCGACAGGGGTTTCAGCCCCAGCATTTT. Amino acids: CASSRQGFQPQHF.

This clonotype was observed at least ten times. The CDR3 DNA reads TGTGCCAGCTTGGAAAGGGGGAGGACAGATACGCAGTATTTT. Residues: CASLERGRTDTQYF. This rearrangement joins TRBV28 to TRBJ2-3, with D perhaps being TRBD1 or TRBD2 (6 bases each). Trimming pared 8 bases from V and 3 bases from J, leaving 15 bases between. The CDR3 consists of 14 residues. Germline CDR1 reads MDHEN; CDR2 reads SYDVKM.

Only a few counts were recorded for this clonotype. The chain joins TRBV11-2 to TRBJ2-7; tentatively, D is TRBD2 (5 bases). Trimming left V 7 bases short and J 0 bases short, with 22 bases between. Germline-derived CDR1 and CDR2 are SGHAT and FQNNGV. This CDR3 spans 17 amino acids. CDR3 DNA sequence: TGTGCCAGCACCGACTACCCACTTGCGGTTTTCTCCTACGAGCAGTACTTC. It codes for CASTDYPLAVFSYEQYF.

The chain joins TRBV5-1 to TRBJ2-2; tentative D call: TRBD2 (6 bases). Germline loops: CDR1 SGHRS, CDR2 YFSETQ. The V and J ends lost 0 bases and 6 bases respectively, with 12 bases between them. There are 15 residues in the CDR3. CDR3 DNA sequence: TGCGCCAGCAGCTTGGGAGGGACTCGATCCGGGGAGCTGTTTTTT. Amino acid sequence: CASSLGGTRSGELFF.

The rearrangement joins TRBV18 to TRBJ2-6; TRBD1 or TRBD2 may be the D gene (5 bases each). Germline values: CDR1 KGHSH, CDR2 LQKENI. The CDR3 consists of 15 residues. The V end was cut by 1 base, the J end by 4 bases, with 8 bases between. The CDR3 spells CASSPRGNGANVLTF. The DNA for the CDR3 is TGTGCCAGCTCACCACGGGGGAACGGGGCCAACGTCCTGACTTTC.

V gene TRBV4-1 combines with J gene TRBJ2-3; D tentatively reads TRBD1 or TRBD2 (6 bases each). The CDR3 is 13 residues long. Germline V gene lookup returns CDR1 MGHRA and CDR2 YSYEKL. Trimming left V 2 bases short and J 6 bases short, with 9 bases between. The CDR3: CASSQKGGDTQYF. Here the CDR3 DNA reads TGCGCCAGCAGCCAAAAAGGGGGGGATACGCAGTATTTT.

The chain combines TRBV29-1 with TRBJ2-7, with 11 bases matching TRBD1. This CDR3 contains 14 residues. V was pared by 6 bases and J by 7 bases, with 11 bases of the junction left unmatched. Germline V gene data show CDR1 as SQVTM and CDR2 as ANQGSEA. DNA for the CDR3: TGCAGCGTAGCATTCGGACAGGGGGCTAGAGAGCAGTACTTC. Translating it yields CSVAFGQGAREQYF.

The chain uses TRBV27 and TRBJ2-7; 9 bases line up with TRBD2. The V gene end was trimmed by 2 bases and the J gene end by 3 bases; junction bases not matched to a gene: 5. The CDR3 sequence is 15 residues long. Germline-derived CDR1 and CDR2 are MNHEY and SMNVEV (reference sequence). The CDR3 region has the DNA TGTGCCAGCAGTTTACATAGCGGGGGAATCTACGAGCAGTACTTC. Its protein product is CASSLHSGGIYEQYF.

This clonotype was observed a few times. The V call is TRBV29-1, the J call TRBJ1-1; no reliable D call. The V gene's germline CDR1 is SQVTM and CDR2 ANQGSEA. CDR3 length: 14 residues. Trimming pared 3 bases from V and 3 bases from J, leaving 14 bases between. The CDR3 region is CSVELRRWYTEAFF. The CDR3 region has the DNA TGCAGCGTTGAGTTACGACGGTGGTACACTGAAGCTTTCTTT. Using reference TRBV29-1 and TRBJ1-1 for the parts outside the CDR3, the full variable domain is SAVISQKPSRDICQRGTSLTIQCQVDSQVTMMFWYRQQPGQSLTLIATANQGSEATYESGFVIDKFPISRPNLTFSTLTVSNMSPEDSSIYLCSVELRRWYTEAFFGQGTRLTVV.

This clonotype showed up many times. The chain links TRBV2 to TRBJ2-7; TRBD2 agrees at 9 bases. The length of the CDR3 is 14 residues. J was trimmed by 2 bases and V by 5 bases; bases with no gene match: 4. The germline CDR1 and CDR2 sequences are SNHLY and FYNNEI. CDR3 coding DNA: TGTGCCAGCAGTTTAGCGGGAGAGACCTACGAGCAGTACTTC. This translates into CASSLAGETYEQYF.

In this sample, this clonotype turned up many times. CDR3 sequence reads: CASSSRLAGYSYNEQFF. The CDR3 nucleotides read TGTGCCAGCAGCTCCCGACTAGCGGGGTACTCCTACAATGAGCAGTTCTTC. This rearrangement joins TRBV11-1 to TRBJ2-1; 11 bases map to TRBD2. Unmatched junction bases numbered 5, after V lost 4 bases and J lost 0 bases. This CDR3 is 17 amino acids long. Germline V gives CDR1 SGHAT, CDR2 FQDESV (reference sequence).

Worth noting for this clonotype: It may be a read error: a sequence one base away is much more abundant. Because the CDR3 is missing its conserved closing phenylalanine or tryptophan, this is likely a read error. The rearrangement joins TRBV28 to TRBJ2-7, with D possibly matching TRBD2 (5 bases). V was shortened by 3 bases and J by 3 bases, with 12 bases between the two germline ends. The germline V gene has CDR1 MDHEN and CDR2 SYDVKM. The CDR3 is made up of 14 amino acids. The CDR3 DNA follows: TGTGCCAGCAGTTTGAGGGAGTTTAGCTACGAGCAGTACTCC. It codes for CASSLREFSYEQYS.

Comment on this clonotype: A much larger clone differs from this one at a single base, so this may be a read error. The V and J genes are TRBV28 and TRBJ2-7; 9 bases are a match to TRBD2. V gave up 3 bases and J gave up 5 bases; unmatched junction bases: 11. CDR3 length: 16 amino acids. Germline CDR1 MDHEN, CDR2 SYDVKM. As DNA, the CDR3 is TGTGCCAGCAGTTTCCCTAGCGGGAAAAAAAGGGACGAGCAGTACTTC. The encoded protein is CASSFPSGKKRDEQYF.

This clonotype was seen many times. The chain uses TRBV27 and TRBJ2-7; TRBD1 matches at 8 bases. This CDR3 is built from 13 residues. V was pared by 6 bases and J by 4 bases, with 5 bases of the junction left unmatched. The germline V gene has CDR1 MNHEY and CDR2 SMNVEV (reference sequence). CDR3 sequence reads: CASRQGQGYEQYF. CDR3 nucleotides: TGTGCCAGCAGACAAGGACAGGGTTACGAGCAGTACTTC.

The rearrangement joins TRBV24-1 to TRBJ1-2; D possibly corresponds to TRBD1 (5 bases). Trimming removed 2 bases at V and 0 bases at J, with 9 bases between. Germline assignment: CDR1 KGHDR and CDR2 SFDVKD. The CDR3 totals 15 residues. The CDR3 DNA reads TGTGCCACCAGTGATTCAAGGGGCCCTAACTATGGCTACACCTTC. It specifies CATSDSRGPNYGYTF.

The CDR3 nucleotides read TGCAGTGCTAGTGGGAGGACTAGCGGGAGATCGAATGAGCAGTTCTTC. Its protein product is CSASGRTSGRSNEQFF. J is TRBJ2-1 and V is TRBV20-1; TRBD2 matches at 13 bases. Trimming at V came to 3 bases and at J to 7 bases, leaving 9 bases not matched to a gene. The germline V gene has CDR1 DFQATT and CDR2 SNEGSKA (reference sequence). The CDR3 totals 16 residues.

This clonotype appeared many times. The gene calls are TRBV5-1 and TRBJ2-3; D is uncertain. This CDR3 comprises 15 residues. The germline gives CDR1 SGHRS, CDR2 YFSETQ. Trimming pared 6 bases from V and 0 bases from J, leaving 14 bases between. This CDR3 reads CASTSQAASTDTQYF. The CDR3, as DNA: TGCGCCAGCACCTCGCAAGCCGCTAGCACAGATACGCAGTATTTT.

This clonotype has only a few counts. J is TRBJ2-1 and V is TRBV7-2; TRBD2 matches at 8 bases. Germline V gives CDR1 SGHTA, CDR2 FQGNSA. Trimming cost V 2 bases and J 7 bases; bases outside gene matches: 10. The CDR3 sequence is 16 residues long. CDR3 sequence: CASSLFSSGRVNEQFF. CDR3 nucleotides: TGTGCCAGCAGCTTATTTTCCAGCGGGAGAGTGAATGAGCAGTTCTTC.

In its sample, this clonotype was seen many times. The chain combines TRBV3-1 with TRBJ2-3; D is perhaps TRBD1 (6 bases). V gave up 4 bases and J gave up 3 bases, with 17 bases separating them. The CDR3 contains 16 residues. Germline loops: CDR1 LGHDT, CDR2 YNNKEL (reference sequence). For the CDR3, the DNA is TGTGCCAGCAGCCGAGAACAGGGATATTTGACAGATACGCAGTATTTT. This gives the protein CASSREQGYLTDTQYF.

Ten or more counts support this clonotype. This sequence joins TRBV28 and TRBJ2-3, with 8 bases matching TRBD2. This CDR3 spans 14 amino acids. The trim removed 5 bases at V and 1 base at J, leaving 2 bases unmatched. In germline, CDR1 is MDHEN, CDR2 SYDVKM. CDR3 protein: CASSATSGTDTQYF. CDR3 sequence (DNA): TGTGCCAGCAGTGCGACTAGCGGCACAGATACGCAGTATTTT.